This TCR beta chain was found in a study of blood T cells in healthy people across ages. Of note for this clonotype: Its antigen is still unknown.

Whole-study results and caveats: Donor CMV infection status was unknown, possibly confounding age-related changes in expanded clonotypes.

The authors ran a second PCR of about 6 to 12 cycles using a sample-barcoded 5' primer and a J-beta primer mix. TCRdb reanalysed the 5' RACE reads using MiXCR and keeps one entry per CDR3 protein. The profile shows some 700,000 distinct CDR3 sequences, roughly 41% of them singletons. This CDR3 contains 12 residues. CDR1 is SEHNR, CDR2 FQNEAQ, per germline (reference sequence). Trimming took 4 bases from V and 8 from J; bases not matched to a gene: 3. Sequencing was carried out using blood. The clonotype was recovered from a woman aged 60-70 years in good health. The J gene is TRBJ1-1, the V gene TRBV7-9, with 8 bases identical to TRBD1. CDR3 protein: CASSSRDREAFF. The CDR3, as DNA: TGTGCCAGCAGCTCACGGGACAGGGAAGCTTTCTTT.